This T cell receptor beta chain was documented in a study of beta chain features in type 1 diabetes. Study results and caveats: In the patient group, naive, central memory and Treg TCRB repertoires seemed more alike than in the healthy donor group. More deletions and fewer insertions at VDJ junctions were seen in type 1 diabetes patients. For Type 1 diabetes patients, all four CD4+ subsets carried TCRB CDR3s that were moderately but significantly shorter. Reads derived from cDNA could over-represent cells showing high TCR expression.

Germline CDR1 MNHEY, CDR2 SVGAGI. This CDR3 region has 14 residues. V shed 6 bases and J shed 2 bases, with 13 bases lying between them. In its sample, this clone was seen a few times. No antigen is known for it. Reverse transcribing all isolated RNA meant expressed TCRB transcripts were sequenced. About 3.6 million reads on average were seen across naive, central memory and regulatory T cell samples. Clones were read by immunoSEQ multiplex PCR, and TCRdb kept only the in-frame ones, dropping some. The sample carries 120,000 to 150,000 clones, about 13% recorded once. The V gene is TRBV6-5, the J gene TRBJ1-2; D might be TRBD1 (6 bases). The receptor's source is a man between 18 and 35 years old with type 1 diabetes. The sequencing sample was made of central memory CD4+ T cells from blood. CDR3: CASSPGDTNYGYTF. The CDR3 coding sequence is TGTGCCAGCAGCCCAGGGGACACCAACTATGGCTACACCTTC.